The 22 T cell receptor beta chains listed next were all sequenced from one sample in a study of radiation and T cells in renal cell carcinoma. Sequenced by immunoSEQ multiplex PCR; TCRdb stores in-frame clones only, minus some. The data contain almost 50,000 clones, 80% of them singletons. Time point in this sample: blood 2 weeks post-SBRT. Stated treatment: 15 Gy SBRT to primary tumor, nephrectomy 4 weeks later. This sample comprised blood, obtained from a patient whose treatment included radiotherapy and nephrectomy. The receptors derive from a woman aged 70 to 79 with renal cell carcinoma.

The chain has TRBV27 and TRBJ1-2, with D perhaps matching TRBD1 (5 bases). Germline values: CDR1 MNHEY, CDR2 SMNVEV (reference sequence). V was trimmed by 5 bases and J by 3 bases, leaving 10 bases between them. The CDR3 covers 13 residues. CDR3 sequence (DNA): TGTGCCAGCAGTGAGGCAGGGTACTATGGCTACACCTTC. Amino acid sequence: CASSEAGYYGYTF.

Worth noting for this clone: One end of the junction varies from germline; a read error may be responsible. The chain joins TRBV9 to TRBJ2-7, with D uncertain. Germline CDR1 is SGDLS and CDR2 is YYNGEE. There are 14 residues in the CDR3. CDR3 nucleotide sequence: TGCGCCAGCAGTGTCGGGTGGCCGAGCTACGAGCAGTACTTC. Translation: CASSVGWPSYEQYF.

A word on this clone: In the same sample, other DNA sequences code for this CDR3. This sequence joins TRBV6-5 and TRBJ2-7; D is possibly TRBD2 (6 bases). The germline V and J ends were trimmed by 6 bases and 6 bases, with 18 bases remaining between them. This CDR3 contains 14 residues. Germline V lookup: CDR1 MNHEY, CDR2 SVGAGI. The CDR3 loop is CASRRGQGGSEQYF. Here the CDR3 DNA reads TGTGCCAGCAGGAGAGGGCAGGGAGGCTCCGAGCAGTACTTC.

This clone is judged medium-sized. The rearrangement uses TRBV19 and TRBJ1-2; 8 nucleotides align to TRBD1. Germline CDR1 is LNHDA and CDR2 is SQIVND (reference sequence). There are 12 residues in the CDR3. V shed 8 bases and J 5 bases; nucleotides not matched to a gene: 4. The CDR3 reads CASLQGAYGYTF. CDR3 nucleotide sequence: TGTGCCAGTTTGCAGGGGGCGTATGGCTACACCTTC.

A word on this clone: Different DNA sequences within this sample yield the same CDR3. V is TRBV5-1 and J is TRBJ1-5, with a possible D match to TRBD1 (5 bases). Germline loops: CDR1 SGHRS, CDR2 YFSETQ. This CDR3 is built from 17 residues. The V gene lost 4 bases and the J gene lost 0 bases, with 17 bases spanning the gap. CDR3 in DNA: TGCGCCAGCAGCGGTACGGGGACCCTCCATAGCAATCAGCCCCAGCATTTT. It codes for CASSGTGTLHSNQPQHF.

This chain links TRBV4-1 with TRBJ2-2; 9 positions match TRBD2. The V segment lost 5 bases and the J segment 3 bases; nucleotides outside the gene matches: 16. This CDR3 spans 19 amino acids. Per the germline V gene, CDR1 is MGHRA and CDR2 is YSYEKL. CDR3 nucleotide sequence: TGCGCCAGCAGCGAACGGGGGAAGGGGCTAGCGGGGTACACCGGGGAGCTGTTTTTT. It yields the protein CASSERGKGLAGYTGELFF.

The gene calls are TRBV9 and TRBJ2-7; D gene ambiguous. This CDR3 contains 13 residues. With 0 bases removed from V and 4 bases from J, the gap between germline ends came to 8 bases. Germline CDR1 and CDR2: SGDLS and YYNGEE. The CDR3 sequence is CASSVDWEYEQYF. The DNA for the CDR3 is TGTGCCAGCAGCGTAGACTGGGAATACGAGCAGTACTTC.

This chain links TRBV19 with TRBJ1-5; D is ambiguous. The CDR3 is 12 amino acids. V was pared by 5 bases and J by 6 bases, with 8 bases between. The germline CDR1 and CDR2 sequences are LNHDA and SQIVND (reference sequence). The CDR3 region is CASSEVRQPQHF. The DNA of the CDR3 is TGTGCCAGTAGTGAGGTCCGTCAGCCCCAGCATTTT.

This sequence joins TRBV2 and TRBJ2-3; possibly TRBD1 for D (5 bases). The CDR3 has 14 residues. The V gene lost 4 bases and the J gene lost 0 bases, with 8 bases spanning the gap. Germline CDR1 SNHLY, CDR2 FYNNEI. The DNA for the CDR3 is TGTGCCAGCAGTGTTGACAGAAGCACAGATACGCAGTATTTT. Encoded protein: CASSVDRSTDTQYF.

This sequence joins TRBV19 and TRBJ2-1, with D maybe TRBD2 (6 bases). The CDR3 covers 14 residues. CDR1 LNHDA and CDR2 SQIVND come from the germline V gene (reference sequence). Trimming took 4 bases from V and 3 from J, leaving 10 bases between them. The CDR3 is CASSSGAYYNEQFF. The CDR3 nucleotides read TGTGCCAGTAGTAGCGGGGCCTACTACAATGAGCAGTTCTTC.

The V call is TRBV11-3, the J call TRBJ2-7; D remains ambiguous. The germline gives CDR1 SGHNT, CDR2 YENEEA. This CDR3 has 13 residues. V lost 1 base and J 6 bases, leaving 10 bases between the germline ends. The CDR3 nucleotides are TGTGCCAGCAGCTTAGTAGCAGGAAGCGAGCAGTACTTC. This translates into CASSLVAGSEQYF.

V is TRBV5-5 and J is TRBJ1-3, with D uncertain. This CDR3 has 16 residues. The V end was cut by 0 bases, the J end by 0 bases, with 10 bases between. CDR1 is SGHKS, CDR2 YYEKEE, per germline (reference sequence). CDR3 sequence: CASSLARAVSGNTIYF. The CDR3 DNA follows: TGTGCCAGCAGCTTGGCCCGGGCAGTCTCTGGAAACACCATATATTTT.

The rearrangement joins TRBV19 to TRBJ2-4; D might be TRBD2 (6 bases). Germline lookup yields CDR1 LNHDA and CDR2 SQIVND (reference sequence). The CDR3 length is 14 residues. Trimming pared 6 bases from V and 3 bases from J, leaving 12 bases between. CDR3 coding DNA: TGTGCCAGTAGGTCGGGACTGGTCAAAAACATTCAGTACTTC. Translation gives CASRSGLVKNIQYF. The full variable domain, its missing parts supplied by reference TRBV19 and TRBJ2-4, is DGGITQSPKYLFRKEGQNVTLSCEQNLNHDAMYWYRQDPGQGLRLIYYSQIVNDFQKGDIAEGYSVSREKKESFPLTVTSAQKNPTAFYLCASRSGLVKNIQYFGAGTRLSVL.

The CDR3 region is CASSMVGQGNQPQHF. In DNA, the CDR3 is TGTGCCAGTAGTATGGTGGGACAGGGCAATCAGCCCCAGCATTTT. V gene TRBV19 combines with J gene TRBJ1-5; 8 bases map to TRBD1. In germline, CDR1 is LNHDA, CDR2 SQIVND (reference sequence). V was pared by 3 bases and J by 2 bases, with 3 bases of the junction left unmatched. CDR3 length: 15 amino acids.

The chain has TRBV11-2 and TRBJ2-7; TRBD2 matches at 7 bases. Looked up from germline, CDR1 is SGHAT and CDR2 is FQNNGV. CDR3 length: 14 residues. V shed 5 bases, J shed 2 bases, and the junction held 6 bases outside the gene matches. The CDR3: CASSPSGGPYEQYF. The CDR3 region has the DNA TGTGCCAGCAGCCCCTCGGGAGGCCCCTACGAGCAGTACTTC. Complete variable domain (other parts from reference TRBV11-2 and TRBJ2-7): EAGVAQSPRYKIIEKRQSVAFWCNPISGHATLYWYQQILGQGPKLLIQFQNNGVVDDSQLPKDRFSAERLKGVDSTLKIQPAKLEDSAVYLCASSPSGGPYEQYFGPGTRLTVT.

This chain connects TRBV4-2 to TRBJ2-5, with D possibly being TRBD1 (7 bases). Germline assignment: CDR1 LGHNA and CDR2 YNFKEQ. Trimming pared 0 bases from V and 5 bases from J, leaving 16 bases between. The CDR3 has 16 residues. The CDR3 nucleotides are TGTGCCAGCAGCCAAGATCAGGGGGGCCCGGGGGAGACCCAGTACTTC. Translated: CASSQDQGGPGETQYF.

The J gene is TRBJ2-7, the V gene TRBV13; 14 bases line up with TRBD2. J lost 4 bases, V lost 4 bases, and 9 bases had no gene match. There are 17 residues in the CDR3. Germline V gene data show CDR1 as PRHDT and CDR2 as FYEKMQ (reference sequence). CDR3 sequence reads: CASSSRQRLAGGYEQYF. The CDR3 coding sequence is TGTGCCAGCAGCTCCAGACAGCGACTAGCGGGGGGGTACGAGCAGTACTTC.

The V and J genes are TRBV10-2 and TRBJ1-1, with D possibly matching TRBD1 (5 bases). CDR3 length: 13 amino acids. The ends were cut back, 4 bases at V and 2 bases at J, with 8 bases in the middle. In germline, CDR1 is WSHSY, CDR2 SAAADI. CDR3 coding DNA: TGCGCCAGCAGTGCTACAGGTAACACTGAAGCTTTCTTT. Protein: CASSATGNTEAFF.

The chain employs TRBV4-2 and TRBJ2-1; D unresolved. Trimming took off 3 bases at V and 5 bases at J, with 2 bases between the two ends. There are 11 residues in the CDR3. The germline gives CDR1 LGHNA, CDR2 YNFKEQ. CDR3 region: CASSHNNEQFF. For the CDR3, the DNA is TGTGCCAGCAGCCATAACAATGAGCAGTTCTTC.

The genes are TRBV7-8 and TRBJ1-6; the D gene is possibly TRBD1 (6 bases). With 1 base removed from V and 7 bases from J, the gap between germline ends came to 8 bases. Germline CDR1 and CDR2: SGHVS and FQNEAQ. The CDR3 extends over 14 amino acids. CDR3 loop: CASSLVQGNSPLHF. The CDR3 region has the DNA TGTGCCAGCAGCTTAGTTCAGGGGAATTCACCCCTCCACTTT.

In nucleotides, the CDR3 is TGTGCCATCAGTGAGTCGACAGGGGAGCCTAATTCACCCCTCCACTTT. Translation: CAISESTGEPNSPLHF. This sequence joins TRBV10-3 and TRBJ1-6; 8 bases map to TRBD1. The J segment lost 6 bases and the V segment lost 0 bases, leaving 4 bases of the junction unmatched. CDR3 length equals 16 residues. CDR1 and CDR2 (germline): ENHRY, SYGVKD.

The chain links TRBV25-1 to TRBJ2-5; TRBD2 might be the D (7 bases). Per the germline V gene, CDR1 is MGHDK and CDR2 is SYGVNS. CDR3 length: 16 amino acids. V was cut by 6 bases and J by 5 bases, with 22 bases left in between. CDR3: CASSVTGRGVYETQYF. DNA of the CDR3: TGTGCCAGCAGCGTAACAGGGAGGGGGGTATACGAGACCCAGTACTTC.